The 2 T cell receptor beta chains below all came from one sample that was sequenced in a study of T cell repertoires in cytomegalovirus infection. TCRdb redid the calling of the reads with MiXCR, one entry per CDR3 protein. The data show approximately 990,000 distinct CDR3 sequences, roughly 31% seen once. Their specific antigens are unknown. This specimen was cultured CD8+ T cells from PBMCs, taken from culture after CMV antigen stimulation. The receptor set was obtained from a human donor in good health (CMV status not recorded). Some clones in this sample may be carry-over from other donors' samples.

This sequence joins TRBV6-5 and TRBJ2-1; TRBD2 matches at 13 bases. The CDR3 is 20 residues long. Germline CDR1 is MNHEY and CDR2 is SVGAGI. Unmatched junction bases numbered 10, after V lost 2 bases and J lost 0 bases. The CDR3 spells CASSYPRTSGGLSSYNEQFF. As DNA, the CDR3 is TGTGCCAGCAGTTACCCACGGACTAGCGGGGGCCTCAGCTCCTACAATGAGCAGTTCTTC.

This clonotype was seen more than once but under ten times. The chain links TRBV10-3 to TRBJ2-2; D is undetermined. The germline CDR1 and CDR2 sequences are ENHRY and SYGVKD. Trimming removed 0 bases from V and 4 bases from J, with 6 bases in between. This CDR3 comprises 14 residues. CDR3 sequence (DNA): TGTGCCATCAGTGAGTCAACGGCCACCGGGGAGCTGTTTTTT. Encoded protein: CAISESTATGELFF.